These 25 T cell receptor beta chains came from one sample sequenced in a study of blood T cell repertoires in COVID-19. Sequencing was performed with immunoSEQ multiplex PCR; in TCRdb, only in-frame clones are kept and a portion is missing. The sample contains about 180,000 clones, 70% to 85% of which appear only once. The specimen was peripheral blood. Every receptor here comes from a human donor in a cohort sampled during active COVID-19.

The chain combines TRBV6-4 with TRBJ2-7; possibly TRBD1 for D (6 bases). The CDR3 is 14 residues long. The V end lost 8 bases, the J end lost 2 bases, and 16 bases lay between the germline ends. In germline, CDR1 is MRHNA, CDR2 SNTAGT. CDR3 amino acids: CASGNRAPTYEQYF. The CDR3 DNA follows: TGTGCCAGCGGCAACAGGGCTCCAACCTACGAGCAGTACTTC.

This chain's CDR3 is CASSLWSEDYEQYF. CDR3 sequence (DNA): TGCGCCAGCAGCTTGTGGAGCGAAGACTACGAGCAGTACTTC. This chain uses TRBV5-1 with TRBJ2-7; D remains unclear. Trimming stripped 1 base from V and 3 bases from J, with 11 bases between. The germline V gene encodes CDR1 SGHRS and CDR2 YFSETQ. The CDR3 consists of 14 residues.

V and J are TRBV4-2 and TRBJ2-7, with D possibly TRBD2 on 5 matching bases. This CDR3 comprises 13 residues. Germline V lookup: CDR1 LGHNA, CDR2 YNFKEQ. With 0 bases removed from V and 6 bases from J, the gap between germline ends came to 9 bases. CDR3 nucleotide sequence: TGTGCCAGCAGCCAAGAGGAGGTCGGCGAGCAGTACTTC. This translates into CASSQEEVGEQYF.

The CDR3 DNA is TGTGCCAGCAGTTCGACAGTAGTGGATGGGTCTGGCTACACCTTC. It specifies CASSSTVVDGSGYTF. V gene TRBV2 combines with J gene TRBJ1-2; a possible D gene is TRBD1 (5 bases). The CDR3 sequence is 15 residues long. V was shortened by 5 bases and J by 7 bases, with 20 bases between the two germline ends. CDR1 and CDR2 (germline): SNHLY, FYNNEI.

The chain couples TRBV2 to TRBJ2-1, with TRBD2 matching over 16 bases. This CDR3 comprises 18 residues. Trimming removed 10 bases from V and 9 bases from J; junction bases left unmatched: 18. Germline CDR1 is SNHLY and CDR2 is FYNNEI. This chain's CDR3 is CATPLGPGLAGGRVEQFF. The DNA of the CDR3 is TGTGCCACCCCCCTTGGTCCGGGACTAGCGGGGGGGCGGGTTGAGCAGTTCTTC.

In its sample, this clone was seen a few times. The J gene is TRBJ1-1, the V gene TRBV20-1, with 10 bases fitting TRBD1. In germline, CDR1 is DFQATT, CDR2 SNEGSKA (reference sequence). The V gene end was trimmed by 3 bases and the J gene end by 3 bases; junction bases not matched to a gene: 7. The CDR3 spans 15 residues. The CDR3 coding sequence is TGCAGTGCTAGTACGACAGGGGGCGGGGACACTGAAGCTTTCTTT. Its translation: CSASTTGGGDTEAFF.

The chain uses TRBV5-1 and TRBJ2-3; TRBD2 matches 10 bases. Germline V gives CDR1 SGHRS, CDR2 YFSETQ. The CDR3 covers 17 residues. The ends lost 1 base at V and 6 bases at J; junction bases unmatched: 11. The CDR3 DNA is TGCGCCAGCAGCTTGTACAGGACTAGCGGCTCCGGCGATACGCAGTATTTT. This codes for CASSLYRTSGSGDTQYF.

The chain has TRBV5-4 and TRBJ1-2; 9 nucleotides agree with TRBD1. After removal of 4 bases from V and 1 base from J, the junction contained 5 bases not matched to a gene. Germline V lookup: CDR1 SGHNT, CDR2 YYREEE (reference sequence). The CDR3 covers 15 residues. The CDR3 DNA sequence: TGTGCCAGCAGCGTACCGGGACAGGGTAACTATGGCTACACCTTC. Protein: CASSVPGQGNYGYTF.

The chain links TRBV9 to TRBJ1-3; no definite D call. Trimming took 2 bases from V and 0 from J, leaving 9 bases between them. This CDR3 contains 15 residues. The germline CDR1 and CDR2 sequences are SGDLS and YYNGEE. Here the CDR3 DNA reads TGTGCCAGCAGCGTCGACACCCTCTCTGGAAACACCATATATTTT. It is translated as CASSVDTLSGNTIYF.

V is TRBV18 and J is TRBJ1-2; no reliable D call. With 6 bases removed from V and 4 bases from J, the gap between germline ends came to 9 bases. CDR3 size: 12 residues. Germline V gene sequence: CDR1 KGHSH, CDR2 LQKENI. The CDR3 loop reads CASSTPLYGYTF. CDR3 DNA: TGTGCCAGCTCCACACCCCTCTATGGCTACACCTTC.

This chain links TRBV9 with TRBJ2-5; maybe TRBD1 (6 bases). Germline V gene data show CDR1 as SGDLS and CDR2 as YYNGEE. V dropped 3 bases and J dropped 1 base, with 7 bases sitting between them. The CDR3 length is 13 residues. DNA of the CDR3: TGTGCCAGCAGCGGGACAGTCCAAGAGACCCAGTACTTC. Protein: CASSGTVQETQYF.

The chain links TRBV2 to TRBJ2-2, with 11 positions matching TRBD2. CDR1 and CDR2 from the germline V gene are SNHLY and FYNNEI. The CDR3 has 16 residues. Trimming cost V 5 bases and J 3 bases; bases outside gene matches: 5. The CDR3 here is CASSQTSGGHTGELFF. The DNA of the CDR3 is TGTGCCAGCAGTCAAACTAGCGGGGGCCACACCGGGGAGCTGTTTTTT.

The rearrangement links TRBV10-3 to TRBJ2-2, with a weak D call TRBD1 (6 bases). Per germline, CDR1 ENHRY and CDR2 SYGVKD. The CDR3 consists of 16 residues. Deletions cut 0 bases from V and 4 bases from J, with 12 bases between. DNA of the CDR3: TGTGCCATCAGTGAGTCGGGCCAGGGGAGCACCGGGGAGCTGTTTTTT. It encodes CAISESGQGSTGELFF.

The chain links TRBV5-5 to TRBJ2-3; perhaps TRBD1 as D (6 bases). Germline V lookup: CDR1 SGHKS, CDR2 YYEKEE (reference sequence). The CDR3 has 17 amino acids. V gave up 1 base and J gave up 0 bases, with 15 bases separating them. The CDR3 loop reads CASSLRQTGTSTDTQYF. CDR3 sequence (DNA): TGTGCCAGCAGCTTGCGCCAGACAGGAACTAGCACAGATACGCAGTATTTT. Variable domain in full (rest from reference TRBV5-5 and TRBJ2-3): DAGVTQSPTHLIKTRGQQVTLRCSPISGHKSVSWYQQVLGQGPQFIFQYYEKEERGRGNFPDRFSARQFPNYSSELNVNALLLGDSALYLCASSLRQTGTSTDTQYFGPGTRLTVL.

The chain uses TRBV7-9 and TRBJ2-2; D is undetermined. In germline, CDR1 is SEHNR, CDR2 FQNEAQ (reference sequence). The ends were cut back, 4 bases at V and 3 bases at J, with 9 bases in the middle. CDR3 length: 14 amino acids. DNA of the CDR3: TGTGCCAGCAGCTCCTTGGGCGACACCGGGGAGCTGTTTTTT. Translation gives CASSSLGDTGELFF.

The chain uses TRBV5-5 and TRBJ1-2; TRBD1 aligns across 7 bases. The CDR3 runs to 14 residues. Germline CDR1 reads SGHKS; CDR2 reads YYEKEE (reference sequence). Trimming removed 2 bases from V and 4 bases from J; junction bases left unmatched: 5. The DNA of the CDR3 is TGTGCCAGCAGCTTCGGACAGGTGATCTATGGCTACACCTTC. This codes for CASSFGQVIYGYTF.

J is TRBJ2-7 and V is TRBV5-5, with 10 bases aligning to TRBD1. Unmatched junction bases numbered 2, after V lost 4 bases and J lost 1 base. CDR1 and CDR2 (germline): SGHKS, YYEKEE (reference sequence). The CDR3 sequence is 14 residues long. The DNA of the CDR3 is TGTGCCAGCAGCCGGGGACAGGGGTCCTACGAGCAGTACTTC. Its protein is CASSRGQGSYEQYF.

This sequence joins TRBV10-3 and TRBJ2-7; D might be TRBD1 (5 bases). CDR3 size: 14 residues. V lost 3 bases to trimming and J lost 2 bases, with 11 bases between them. Germline CDR1 ENHRY, CDR2 SYGVKD. The CDR3 nucleotides are TGTGCCATCAGTGAAGGGGTCCCGCCCTACGAGCAGTACTTC. Translating gives CAISEGVPPYEQYF.

The V call is TRBV5-1, the J call TRBJ2-7; 9 bases match TRBD1. The ends lost 4 bases at V and 7 bases at J; junction bases unmatched: 12. Germline values: CDR1 SGHRS, CDR2 YFSETQ. CDR3 length equals 15 residues. CDR3 protein: CASSLSGTGLGEQYF. For the CDR3, the DNA is TGCGCCAGCAGCCTATCCGGGACAGGGCTTGGTGAGCAGTACTTC.

The gene calls are TRBV5-4 and TRBJ2-5; a weak D match, TRBD2 (5 bases). V was trimmed by 0 bases and J by 5 bases, leaving 11 bases between them. Germline CDR1 and CDR2: SGHNT and YYREEE (reference sequence). CDR3 size: 14 residues. The chain's CDR3 is CASSLGLARETQYF. CDR3 coding DNA: TGTGCCAGCAGCTTGGGGCTAGCTCGGGAGACCCAGTACTTC.

The chain combines TRBV6-5 with TRBJ2-5; 9 bases map to TRBD1. CDR1 is MNHEY, CDR2 SVGAGI, per germline. V shed 0 bases and J 7 bases; nucleotides not matched to a gene: 3. CDR3 length: 14 amino acids. CDR3 coding DNA: TGTGCCAGCAGTTACTCGAGACAGGGGGGGACCCAGTACTTC. Its protein is CASSYSRQGGTQYF.

This sequence joins TRBV5-1 and TRBJ2-7; 12 nucleotides match TRBD1. The germline CDR1 and CDR2 sequences are SGHRS and YFSETQ. The CDR3 length is 17 residues. Trimming cost V 4 bases and J 9 bases; bases outside gene matches: 17. CDR3 DNA: TGCGCCAGCAGCCCCGTCCCCCCGGGACAGGGGGCGTTACGGCAGTACTTC. This sequence encodes CASSPVPPGQGALRQYF.

The rearrangement joins TRBV15 to TRBJ2-1; weak D call: TRBD2 (6 bases). From germline, CDR1 is LNHNV and CDR2 YYDKDF (reference sequence). This CDR3 contains 15 residues. The V gene lost 1 base and the J gene lost 5 bases, with 12 bases spanning the gap. CDR3 region: CATSRVRGTNNEQFF. The CDR3 DNA reads TGTGCCACCAGCAGAGTTCGGGGGACCAACAATGAGCAGTTCTTC.

The chain carries TRBV7-3 and TRBJ2-7; a possible D gene is TRBD2 (5 bases). V was clipped by 2 bases and J by 7 bases, with 9 bases between them. Germline V CDR1 and CDR2: SGHTA, FQGTGA. The CDR3 spans 12 residues. The CDR3, as DNA: TGTGCCAGCAGCTTATGGAGGCGGGAGCAGTACTTC. Translating gives CASSLWRREQYF.

CDR3: CASRSGIGDYGYTF. DNA for the CDR3: TGTGCCAGCAGATCAGGAATCGGGGACTATGGCTACACCTTC. The chain employs TRBV7-9 and TRBJ1-2; D is ambiguous. Germline CDR1 and CDR2: SEHNR and FQNEAQ (reference sequence). V was clipped by 6 bases and J by 3 bases, with 14 bases between them. The CDR3 has 14 residues.